The T cell receptor beta chain under discussion was sequenced for a study of T cell responses to AZD1222 COVID-19 vaccine. A word on this clone: What it binds is unknown.

There are 12 residues in the CDR3. In germline, CDR1 is SNHLY, CDR2 FYNNEI. The V end lost 2 bases, the J end lost 7 bases, and 8 bases lay between the germline ends. TCRdb's table, derived via immunoSEQ multiplex PCR, lists solely in-frame clones and lacks some. The table lists fewer than 200,000 clones, 88% of them singletons. General study findings and limits: Clonal diversity may have been underestimated in mostly white British donors. Among AZD1222 vaccinees, only six were seropositive at baseline. Spike-spanning, vaccine-associated CD4 TCRs were dominant at 160-218 and 743-854.

This TCR was sampled from an adult who received the AZD1222 COVID-19 vaccine. The chain combines TRBV2 with TRBJ1-1, with D unresolved. The sequences come from peripheral blood, collected 28 days after the second AZD1222 dose. The CDR3 DNA sequence: TGTGCCAGCAGTGAAAGGCCGGGTGAAGCTTTCTTT. Translated: CASSERPGEAFF.